What follows are 14 T cell receptor beta chains derived from one specimen sequenced in a study of T cells and copy number aberrations in small-cell lung cancer. TCRdb keeps only in-frame clones here, not all; method: immunoSEQ multiplex PCR. Of some 7,000 clones listed, 65% to 85% are singletons. The source material was normal tissue next to the tumor. Receptors were obtained from a woman aged 70-85 years with small cell lung cancer. Some clones in this sample may be carry-over from other donors' samples.

This chain joins TRBV4-1 and TRBJ2-7; 9 bases line up with TRBD1. CDR3 length: 16 residues. The ends lost 5 bases at V and 2 bases at J; junction bases unmatched: 10. From germline, CDR1 is MGHRA and CDR2 YSYEKL. CDR3 sequence reads: CASSTDGGQGPYEQYF. The CDR3 DNA is TGCGCCAGCAGCACAGATGGAGGACAGGGGCCCTACGAGCAGTACTTC.

J is TRBJ2-1 and V is TRBV19, with D possibly called TRBD1 or TRBD2 (5 bases each). The CDR3 consists of 15 residues. Trimming stripped 8 bases from V and 7 bases from J, with 21 bases between. The germline gives CDR1 LNHDA, CDR2 SQIVND (reference sequence). The CDR3 sequence is CASGRWGLGVNEQFF. The DNA for the CDR3 is TGTGCCAGTGGTCGGTGGGGCCTCGGGGTGAATGAGCAGTTCTTC.

This clone has a handful of counts. The chain is built from TRBV2 and TRBJ2-5; D call uncertain. The germline V gene has CDR1 SNHLY and CDR2 FYNNEI. The V end was cut by 6 bases, the J end by 4 bases, with 15 bases between. The length of the CDR3 is 14 residues. The CDR3 DNA reads TGTGCCAGCAGCTCCCGGACCCCGCTAGAGACCCAGTACTTC. It translates to CASSSRTPLETQYF.

The V gene is TRBV5-1, the J gene TRBJ2-3; D unresolved. With 1 base removed from V and 3 bases from J, the gap between germline ends came to 3 bases. The CDR3 is made up of 12 amino acids. Per the germline V gene, CDR1 is SGHRS and CDR2 is YFSETQ. Here the CDR3 reads CASSLTTDTQYF. CDR3 sequence (DNA): TGCGCCAGCAGCTTGACAACAGATACGCAGTATTTT.

V and J are TRBV30 and TRBJ1-2; the D gene is possibly TRBD1 (5 bases). The CDR3 totals 14 residues. Deletions cut 0 bases from V and 7 bases from J, with 15 bases between. Germline assignment: CDR1 GTSNPN and CDR2 SVGIG (reference sequence). The CDR3 spells CAWSVGQGSFGYTF. In DNA, the CDR3 is TGTGCCTGGAGTGTTGGGCAGGGCTCGTTTGGCTACACCTTC.

The chain links TRBV6-5 to TRBJ1-5; 7 bases agree with TRBD1. Unmatched junction bases numbered 5, after V lost 8 bases and J lost 4 bases. Germline-derived CDR1 and CDR2 are MNHEY and SVGAGI. This CDR3 region has 13 residues. The CDR3 bases are TGTGCCAGCGGGACAGCACCAAATCAGCCCCAGCATTTT. This codes for CASGTAPNQPQHF.

This chain's CDR3 is CASSLAGNPEAFF. CDR3 DNA sequence: TGCGCCAGCAGCTTGGCAGGGAATCCTGAAGCTTTCTTT. The chain combines TRBV5-1 with TRBJ1-1; a possible D gene is TRBD1 (5 bases). The V and J ends lost 0 bases and 6 bases respectively, with 9 bases between them. This CDR3 is 13 amino acids long. CDR1 and CDR2 from the germline V gene are SGHRS and YFSETQ.

Details on this clone: A read error may account for a junction end that differs from germline. The chain is built from TRBV2 and TRBJ1-2; 7 nucleotides agree with TRBD1. Germline CDR1 is SNHLY and CDR2 is FYNNEI. The CDR3 is 15 residues long. Here the CDR3 DNA reads TGTGCCGGCAGTGACCCGACAGGGACAAGAGATGGCTACACCTTC. Translating it yields CAGSDPTGTRDGYTF.

CDR3: CAWSEVNTEAFF. In nucleotides, the CDR3 is TGTGCCTGGAGCGAAGTGAACACTGAAGCTTTCTTT. The chain has TRBV30 and TRBJ1-1, with D uncertain. CDR3 length: 12 residues. The germline V gene has CDR1 GTSNPN and CDR2 SVGIG (reference sequence). With 3 bases removed from V and 0 bases from J, the gap between germline ends came to 5 bases.

The chain links TRBV6-5 to TRBJ1-1, with D possibly matching TRBD1 (5 bases). The germline V and J ends were trimmed by 2 bases and 3 bases, with 7 bases remaining between them. The CDR3 is made up of 13 amino acids. CDR1 is MNHEY, CDR2 SVGAGI, per germline. The CDR3 region is CASSYAGHTEAFF. In DNA form, the CDR3 reads TGTGCCAGCAGTTACGCAGGGCACACTGAAGCTTTCTTT.

A single count supports this clone. The genes are TRBV28 and TRBJ2-2; perhaps TRBD1 as D (5 bases). The germline V gene encodes CDR1 MDHEN and CDR2 SYDVKM. Trimming took off 6 bases at V and 0 bases at J, with 17 bases between the two ends. The CDR3 has 17 amino acids. The DNA of the CDR3 is TGTGCCAGCAGGACAGTGGGTCGGGCTTCGAACACCGGGGAGCTGTTTTTT. It specifies CASRTVGRASNTGELFF.

This clone was picked up one time. The chain links TRBV5-1 to TRBJ2-3; TRBD2 matches at 13 bases. Germline V gives CDR1 SGHRS, CDR2 YFSETQ. The V segment lost 2 bases and the J segment 0 bases; nucleotides outside the gene matches: 9. The CDR3 runs to 19 residues. The CDR3 DNA sequence: TGCGCCAGCAGCTTTGCGACTAGCGGGAGGCGCGGGAGCACAGATACGCAGTATTTT. Its protein is CASSFATSGRRGSTDTQYF.

This chain links TRBV20-1 with TRBJ2-7; 8 nucleotides match TRBD2. Germline trimming cut 5 bases from V and 5 bases from J; bases unmatched to any gene: 2. The CDR3 covers 11 residues. Germline CDR1 DFQATT, CDR2 SNEGSKA (reference sequence). CDR3 protein: CSASTSDEQYF. Written as DNA, the CDR3 is TGCAGTGCTTCGACTAGCGACGAGCAGTACTTC.

The gene calls are TRBV6-5 and TRBJ1-2, with D possibly matching TRBD1 (5 bases). Per the germline V gene, CDR1 is MNHEY and CDR2 is SVGAGI. CDR3 length: 15 amino acids. V dropped 0 bases and J dropped 2 bases, with 10 bases sitting between them. CDR3: CASSYSGTANYGYTF. The CDR3, as DNA: TGTGCCAGCAGTTACTCAGGGACCGCGAACTATGGCTACACCTTC.